A single sample is the source of the 18 T cell receptor beta chains below, sequenced in a study of T cell responses to AZD1222 COVID-19 vaccine. Sequencing used immunoSEQ multiplex PCR; TCRdb keeps in-frame clones, though not all of them. The table shows some 95,000 clones, with about 89% occurring only once. The specimen was peripheral blood, collected on day 0 of AZD1222 vaccination. Every receptor here comes from an adult in good health.

V is TRBV7-9 and J is TRBJ1-6; no clear D. The germline V gene encodes CDR1 SEHNR and CDR2 FQNEAQ (reference sequence). V lost 3 bases to trimming and J lost 4 bases, with 16 bases between them. The CDR3 consists of 17 residues. CDR3 nucleotide sequence: TGTGCCAGCAGCTTCCCCGCGTACGGTGGTTATAATTCACCCCTCCACTTT. Amino acids: CASSFPAYGGYNSPLHF.

The V and J genes are TRBV29-1 and TRBJ1-1; D is unresolved. The CDR3 consists of 10 residues. CDR1 and CDR2 from the germline V gene are SQVTM and ANQGSEA. With 6 bases removed from V and 2 bases from J, the gap between germline ends came to 4 bases. CDR3 residues: CSVENTEAFF. The CDR3 bases are TGCAGCGTAGAAAACACTGAAGCTTTCTTT. Variable domain in full (rest from reference TRBV29-1 and TRBJ1-1): SAVISQKPSRDICQRGTSLTIQCQVDSQVTMMFWYRQQPGQSLTLIATANQGSEATYESGFVIDKFPISRPNLTFSTLTVSNMSPEDSSIYLCSVENTEAFFGQGTRLTVV.

This clone was seen just once. V and J are TRBV15 and TRBJ2-1, with a tentative D call TRBD2 (6 bases). Trimming shortened V by 3 bases and J by 5 bases, and 20 bases separated the two germline ends. Germline assignment: CDR1 LNHNV and CDR2 YYDKDF (reference sequence). The CDR3 is made up of 17 amino acids. The CDR3 sequence: CATSREGDGAGHNEQFF. DNA for the CDR3: TGTGCCACCAGCAGGGAAGGTGATGGGGCGGGACACAATGAGCAGTTCTTC.

V and J are TRBV3-1 (or the pseudogene TRBV3-2) and TRBJ1-3; 7 nucleotides match TRBD1. The CDR3 loop spans 15 amino acids. Trimming removed 0 bases from V and 3 bases from J; junction bases left unmatched: 2. CDR1 LGHDT and CDR2 YNNKEL come from the germline V gene (reference sequence). The chain's CDR3 is CASSQESGGGNTIYF. The CDR3 DNA reads TGTGCCAGCAGCCAAGAGTCAGGGGGTGGAAACACCATATATTTT.

The DNA of the CDR3 is TGCGCCAGCACCCGGACGTACTCTGGAAACACCATATATTTT. Its protein product is CASTRTYSGNTIYF. The rearrangement links TRBV10-2 to TRBJ1-3, with D unclear. CDR1 and CDR2 from the germline V gene are WSHSY and SAAADI. The CDR3 is made up of 14 amino acids. V was trimmed by 7 bases and J by 0 bases, leaving 10 bases between them.

This chain links TRBV9 with TRBJ2-7; TRBD1 matches 7 bases. The J segment lost 3 bases and the V segment lost 2 bases, leaving 8 bases of the junction unmatched. This CDR3 comprises 15 residues. CDR1 SGDLS and CDR2 YYNGEE come from the germline V gene. Here the CDR3 DNA reads TGTGCCAGCAGCGTCGCCGGGACAGACCACTACGAGCAGTACTTC. It specifies CASSVAGTDHYEQYF.

V is TRBV9 and J is TRBJ2-3; D call uncertain. Trimming cost V 4 bases and J 5 bases, with 5 bases left between them. Germline V CDR1 and CDR2: SGDLS, YYNGEE. CDR3 size: 11 residues. The CDR3 DNA sequence: TGTGCCAGCAGCCAGCGAGATACGCAGTATTTT. Protein: CASSQRDTQYF.

This chain joins TRBV7-2 and TRBJ2-7, with 9 bases matching TRBD1. The trim removed 1 base at V and 6 bases at J, leaving 7 bases unmatched. Germline lookup yields CDR1 SGHTA and CDR2 FQGNSA. The CDR3 totals 15 residues. In DNA form, the CDR3 reads TGTGCCAGCAGCTTAGTGGACAGGGGTGAGAGCGAGCAGTACTTC. Encoded protein: CASSLVDRGESEQYF. The whole variable domain, filled in from reference TRBV7-2 and TRBJ2-7, reads GAGVSQSPSNKVTEKGKDVELRCDPISGHTALYWYRQSLGQGLEFLIYFQGNSAPDKSGLPSDRFSAERTGGSVSTLTIQRTQQEDSAVYLCASSLVDRGESEQYFGPGTRLTVT.

V usage is TRBV30 and J usage is TRBJ1-1; D possibly corresponds to TRBD1 (5 bases). This CDR3 is 14 amino acids long. V lost 3 bases and J lost 2, with 13 bases in between. The germline V gene encodes CDR1 GTSNPN and CDR2 SVGIG (reference sequence). The CDR3 sequence: CAWSLAGPNTEAFF. In DNA form, the CDR3 reads TGTGCCTGGAGCTTGGCAGGGCCAAACACTGAAGCTTTCTTT.

This clone was seen more than once but under ten times. V and J are TRBV5-1 and TRBJ1-5; TRBD1 matches 8 bases. The CDR3 has 16 residues. The V gene end was trimmed by 4 bases and the J gene end by 2 bases; junction bases not matched to a gene: 8. Germline lookup yields CDR1 SGHRS and CDR2 YFSETQ. CDR3 sequence reads: CASSPGQGEGNQPQHF. In DNA, the CDR3 is TGCGCCAGCAGCCCTGGACAGGGTGAGGGCAATCAGCCCCAGCATTTT.

The rearrangement links TRBV2 to TRBJ2-2; D not resolved. Trimming took off 4 bases at V and 0 bases at J, with 6 bases between the two ends. The length of the CDR3 is 14 residues. Germline V gene data show CDR1 as SNHLY and CDR2 as FYNNEI. In DNA form, the CDR3 reads TGTGCCAGCAGTGTTCTCGCGAACACCGGGGAGCTGTTTTTT. Protein: CASSVLANTGELFF.

The table lists this clone with a count of one. The CDR3 DNA is TGCGCCAGCAGCCTTCTGGGACAGTTGAATGAAAAACTGTTTTTT. This codes for CASSLLGQLNEKLFF. The chain has TRBV4-1 and TRBJ1-4; 7 bases agree with TRBD1. This CDR3 contains 15 residues. Germline V gene data show CDR1 as MGHRA and CDR2 as YSYEKL. Unmatched junction bases numbered 7, after V lost 4 bases and J lost 5 bases.

The V call is TRBV13, the J call TRBJ1-2, with 8 bases lining up with TRBD1. This CDR3 is 15 amino acids long. V shed 0 bases and J 4 bases; nucleotides not matched to a gene: 4. The germline gives CDR1 PRHDT, CDR2 FYEKMQ (reference sequence). Written as DNA, the CDR3 is TGTGCCAGCAGCTTAGGGGCAGGGGGCATCTATGGCTACACCTTC. Translated: CASSLGAGGIYGYTF.

The chain employs TRBV2 and TRBJ2-1, with TRBD2 identical over 9 bases. The CDR3 is 15 residues long. The ends lost 6 bases at V and 1 base at J; junction bases unmatched: 4. Germline CDR1 reads SNHLY; CDR2 reads FYNNEI. CDR3 loop: CASRPSGGSYNEQFF. The CDR3 nucleotides read TGTGCCAGCAGACCGAGCGGGGGGTCCTACAATGAGCAGTTCTTC.

The chain has TRBV7-2 and TRBJ1-6, with 9 bases that match TRBD1. J gave up 10 bases and V 5 bases, and 9 bases lay outside the gene matches. Germline V CDR1 and CDR2: SGHTA, FQGNSA. The CDR3 loop spans 15 amino acids. CDR3 bases: TGTGCCAGCAGCCAAGGGGGACAGGGAAAGTCACCCCTCCACTTT. The encoded protein is CASSQGGQGKSPLHF.

The V and J genes are TRBV24-1 and TRBJ1-2; 9 bases are shared with TRBD1. This CDR3 is 19 amino acids long. The J segment lost 5 bases and the V segment lost 4 bases, leaving 19 bases of the junction unmatched. CDR1 is KGHDR, CDR2 SFDVKD, per germline. The CDR3 here is CATSDQTLETGGCRYGYTF. The CDR3 nucleotides read TGTGCCACCAGTGACCAAACCCTAGAGACAGGGGGTTGTAGATATGGCTACACCTTC.

V and J are TRBV2 and TRBJ2-3; D not resolved. Germline V lookup: CDR1 SNHLY, CDR2 FYNNEI. The ends were cut back, 7 bases at V and 4 bases at J, with 15 bases in the middle. The CDR3 consists of 14 residues. CDR3 nucleotides: TGTGCCAGCAAGCCAGGCCCCCACCCAGATACGCAGTATTTT. Protein sequence: CASKPGPHPDTQYF.

The rearrangement joins TRBV10-3 to TRBJ1-6; a possible D gene is TRBD1 (6 bases). There are 13 residues in the CDR3. Germline-derived CDR1 and CDR2 are ENHRY and SYGVKD. Trimming pared 2 bases from V and 10 bases from J, leaving 9 bases between. CDR3 nucleotide sequence: TGTGCCATCAGTGAGGGGGGCGGCTCACCCCTCCACTTT. This encodes CAISEGGGSPLHF.